Below, 17 T cell receptor beta chains from the same sample are listed, as sequenced in a study of T cells in Graves' hyperthyroidism and ophthalmopathy. Template material for amplifying TCR beta CDR3 regions consisted of RNA transcripts. The primer set for the first-round RT-PCR of the TCR CDR3 was HTBI. TCRdb fed the multiplex PCR reads into MiXCR, producing one record per CDR3 protein. This sample carries hundreds of thousands of distinct CDR3 sequences, about 38% of them seen once, and the ten largest clones take 7.5% to 9.5%. Material for sequencing was blood. These receptors were obtained from a man between 18 and 35 years old with Graves' hyperthyroidism.

The rearrangement joins TRBV15 to TRBJ2-7; 9 nucleotides match TRBD1. The CDR3 sequence is 16 residues long. Germline V gene lookup returns CDR1 LNHNV and CDR2 YYDKDF (reference sequence). After removal of 5 bases from V and 0 bases from J, the junction contained 8 bases not matched to a gene. The CDR3 loop reads CATSGSGTGNSYEQYF. CDR3 nucleotides: TGTGCCACCAGCGGCTCCGGGACAGGGAACTCCTACGAGCAGTACTTC.

This clonotype has only a few counts. The V and J genes are TRBV7-2 and TRBJ1-6; tentative D call: TRBD1 (5 bases). Between the trimmed V and J ends, which lost 4 bases and 14 bases, there was a span of 21 bases. Germline CDR1 SGHTA, CDR2 FQGNSA. CDR3 length: 15 residues. The CDR3 sequence is CASSSKGVGVGTLHF. The CDR3 DNA follows: TGTGCCAGCAGCTCTAAAGGGGTGGGGGTCGGGACCCTCCACTTT. Full variable domain (remainder filled in from reference TRBV7-2 and TRBJ1-6): GAGVSQSPSNKVTEKGKDVELRCDPISGHTALYWYRQSLGQGLEFLIYFQGNSAPDKSGLPSDRFSAERTGGSVSTLTIQRTQQEDSAVYLCASSSKGVGVGTLHFGNGTRLTVT.

This clonotype was observed a few times. This chain links TRBV7-9 with TRBJ2-5; maybe TRBD2 (5 bases). This CDR3 region has 17 residues. With 1 base removed from V and 0 bases from J, the gap between germline ends came to 15 bases. Germline lookup yields CDR1 SEHNR and CDR2 FQNEAQ (reference sequence). The CDR3 protein is CASSLVSAEWYQETQYF. CDR3 bases: TGTGCCAGCAGCTTAGTCTCAGCGGAGTGGTACCAAGAGACCCAGTACTTC.

This rearrangement joins TRBV28 to TRBJ2-5; no definite D call. Per germline, CDR1 MDHEN and CDR2 SYDVKM. V lost 8 bases, J lost 2 bases, and 12 bases lay in between. The CDR3 totals 13 residues. The CDR3 loop is CASVDTLQETQYF. The CDR3 DNA reads TGTGCCAGCGTAGACACCTTACAAGAGACCCAGTACTTC.

The chain carries TRBV6-5 and TRBJ1-5; perhaps TRBD1 as D (5 bases). The CDR3 runs to 15 residues. Germline CDR1 MNHEY, CDR2 SVGAGI. Trimming cost V 4 bases and J 1 base, with 11 bases left between them. For the CDR3, the DNA is TGTGCCAGCAGTTGGGGTGGGGGGAGCAATCAGCCCCAGCATTTT. Its protein product is CASSWGGGSNQPQHF.

The rearrangement joins TRBV2 to TRBJ2-7, with no clear D. In germline, CDR1 is SNHLY, CDR2 FYNNEI. The CDR3 is 18 residues long. Trimming took off 6 bases at V and 2 bases at J, with 26 bases between the two ends. The CDR3 coding sequence is TGTGCCAGCAGCTTAGAGTTACGGACGGACGAGGAAGCCTACGAGCAGTACTTC. It codes for CASSLELRTDEEAYEQYF.

This clonotype was seen only a few times. V usage is TRBV9 and J usage is TRBJ1-1; D call uncertain. The CDR3 is 13 amino acids. Germline loops: CDR1 SGDLS, CDR2 YYNGEE. Trimming shortened V by 3 bases and J by 0 bases, and 6 bases separated the two germline ends. The DNA for the CDR3 is TGTGCCAGCAGCGGGATAATGAACACTGAAGCTTTCTTT. It is translated as CASSGIMNTEAFF.

The chain links TRBV7-6 to TRBJ2-5; D might be TRBD1 (6 bases). From germline, CDR1 is SGHVS and CDR2 FNYEAQ. Trimming took off 2 bases at V and 5 bases at J, with 18 bases between the two ends. This CDR3 spans 16 amino acids. CDR3 amino acids: CASSLSATGHRETQYF. The CDR3 nucleotides read TGTGCCAGCAGCTTATCCGCCACAGGGCACCGGGAGACCCAGTACTTC.

The chain is built from TRBV9 and TRBJ1-1, with D unresolved. The CDR3 extends over 14 amino acids. Germline V CDR1 and CDR2: SGDLS, YYNGEE. V dropped 4 bases and J dropped 11 bases, with 21 bases sitting between them. CDR3 bases: TGTGCCAGCAGCCAAGATCCAACAGCTCTACGGGCTTTCTTT. Translation gives CASSQDPTALRAFF.

Only a few counts were recorded for this clonotype. This chain joins TRBV7-8 and TRBJ2-5; 15 positions agree with TRBD2. The ends lost 5 bases at V and 4 bases at J; junction bases unmatched: 8. The CDR3 totals 17 residues. The germline V gene encodes CDR1 SGHVS and CDR2 FQNEAQ. This CDR3 reads CASSPGLAGGTTETQYF. CDR3 nucleotide sequence: TGTGCCAGCAGCCCGGGACTAGCGGGGGGCACGACAGAGACCCAGTACTTC. The whole variable domain, filled in from reference TRBV7-8 and TRBJ2-5, reads GAGVSQSPRYKVAKRGQDVALRCDPISGHVSLFWYQQALGQGPEFLTYFQNEAQLDKSGLPSDRFFAERPEGSVSTLKIQRTQQEDSAVYLCASSPGLAGGTTETQYFGPGTRLLVL.

This chain connects TRBV29-1 to TRBJ1-2; no clear D. CDR1 SQVTM and CDR2 ANQGSEA come from the germline V gene. The CDR3 has 13 amino acids. Trimming took off 6 bases at V and 4 bases at J, with 15 bases between the two ends. The CDR3 loop is CSVTTGIVYGYTF. The CDR3 DNA reads TGCAGCGTCACCACCGGGATCGTCTATGGCTACACCTTC.

The J gene is TRBJ1-6, the V gene TRBV7-2; 7 bases align to TRBD1. V lost 6 bases, J lost 4 bases, and 3 bases stayed unmatched. The length of the CDR3 is 14 residues. Germline assignment: CDR1 SGHTA and CDR2 FQGNSA. CDR3 coding DNA: TGTGCCAGCAGGGCCAGGGGGTATAATTCACCCCTCCACTTT. As protein: CASRARGYNSPLHF.

As regards this clonotype: One end of the junction is discordant with germline, which a read error may explain. This rearrangement joins TRBV19 to TRBJ1-2; TRBD1 might be the D (5 bases). Germline V gene lookup returns CDR1 LNHDA and CDR2 SQIVND (reference sequence). The CDR3 is 16 amino acids. CDR3 bases: TGTGCCAGTATTGGCAGGGCGGGCCCTCCTAACTATGGCTACATCTTC. Its protein is CASIGRAGPPNYGYIF.

The chain uses TRBV7-2 and TRBJ2-7; 9 bases map to TRBD1. From germline, CDR1 is SGHTA and CDR2 FQGNSA. The trim removed 4 bases at V and 3 bases at J, leaving 7 bases unmatched. The CDR3 is 15 residues long. CDR3 in DNA: TGTGCCAGCAGCTGGACCGACAGGGGGGGCTACGAGCAGTACTTC. Protein sequence: CASSWTDRGGYEQYF.

For this clonotype: Being one base from a much bigger clone, this may be a read error. The rearrangement uses TRBV11-1 and TRBJ1-1, with a tentative D call TRBD1 (5 bases). This CDR3 region has 14 residues. Looked up from germline, CDR1 is SGHAT and CDR2 is FQDESV (reference sequence). The CDR3 loop reads CASSLGPDSTEASF. CDR3 DNA sequence: TGTGCCAGCAGCTTGGGTCCCGACAGCACTGAAGCTTCCTTT. Full variable domain (outside the CDR3, taken from reference TRBV11-1 and TRBJ1-1): EAEVAQSPRYKITEKSQAVAFWCDPISGHATLYWYRQILGQGPELLVQFQDESVVDDSQLPKDRFSAERLKGVDSTLKIQPAELGDSAMYLCASSLGPDSTEASFGQGTRLTVV.

There are many counts of this clonotype. The chain carries TRBV12-3 or TRBV12-4 and TRBJ1-2; weak D call: TRBD1 (5 bases). V was shortened by 3 bases and J by 7 bases, with 12 bases between the two germline ends. The length of the CDR3 is 13 residues. As DNA, the CDR3 is TGTGCCAGCAGTTTGAGGGGAATGGGTGGCTACACCTTC. Residues: CASSLRGMGGYTF.

The chain links TRBV14 to TRBJ2-7; D is undetermined. CDR1 is SGHDN, CDR2 FVKESK, per germline. Deletions cut 3 bases from V and 7 bases from J, with 16 bases between. The CDR3 has 14 residues. For the CDR3, the DNA is TGTGCCAGCAGCCATCCCGGGTTTTTTGGGGAGCAGTACTTC. It yields the protein CASSHPGFFGEQYF.